Listed here are 3 T cell receptor beta chains from one sample, sequenced in a study of T cell repertoires in cytomegalovirus infection. TCRdb fed the reads into MiXCR, producing one record per CDR3 protein. The table has some 310,000 distinct CDR3 sequences, roughly 25% seen once; the top ten hold about 14%. Their antigens are not known. The sample here was cultured PBMCs, taken from culture after CMV antigen stimulation. These receptors came from a human donor in good health (CMV status not recorded). Some clones in this sample may be carry-over from other donors' samples.

This chain connects TRBV5-1 to TRBJ2-7; D could derive from TRBD1 or TRBD2 (5 bases each). Germline lookup yields CDR1 SGHRS and CDR2 YFSETQ. The CDR3 is 15 amino acids. V was pared by 1 base and J by 6 bases, with 17 bases between. CDR3 in DNA: TGCGCCAGCAGCTTGACCGGGACCTACTTCTCCGAGCAGTACTTC. This translates into CASSLTGTYFSEQYF.

The sample holds a few counts of this clonotype. This chain links TRBV27 with TRBJ2-7; D is perhaps TRBD1 (6 bases). This CDR3 has 12 residues. Trimming took 6 bases from V and 3 from J, leaving 9 bases between them. The germline CDR1 and CDR2 sequences are MNHEY and SMNVEV (reference sequence). Written as DNA, the CDR3 is TGTGCCAGCAGGGGGGCGGGCTACGAGCAGTACTTC. As protein: CASRGAGYEQYF.

The J gene is TRBJ2-5, the V gene TRBV7-9; D is undetermined. V lost 3 bases to trimming and J lost 4 bases, with 9 bases between them. This CDR3 is 13 amino acids long. Germline-derived CDR1 and CDR2 are SEHNR and FQNEAQ (reference sequence). The CDR3, as DNA: TGTGCCAGCAGCTTCGGCACTGCAGAGACCCAGTACTTC. Its protein is CASSFGTAETQYF. Combining the CDR3 with reference TRBV7-9 and TRBJ2-5 gives the whole variable domain DTGVSQNPRHKITKRGQNVTFRCDPISEHNRLYWYRQTLGQGPEFLTYFQNEAQLEKSRLLSDRFSAERPKGSFSTLEIQRTEQGDSAMYLCASSFGTAETQYFGPGTRLLVL.